This T cell receptor beta chain was profiled in a study of T cell responses to AZD1222 COVID-19 vaccine. The CDR3 length is 13 residues. Germline assignment: CDR1 SEHNR and CDR2 FQNEAQ (reference sequence). V lost 4 bases and J 3 bases, leaving 10 bases between the germline ends. Method: immunoSEQ multiplex PCR; TCRdb's copy keeps in-frame clones and lacks some. The sample shows under 200,000 clones, 90% of them seen only once. The chain has TRBV7-9 and TRBJ2-7; tentatively, D is TRBD1 (6 bases). This TCR was recovered from an adult in good health. This sample comprised peripheral blood, obtained on day 0 of AZD1222 vaccination. The CDR3 DNA follows: TGTGCCAGCAGCTACAACAGGGACTACGAGCAGTACTTC. It codes for CASSYNRDYEQYF.